This T cell receptor beta chain was captured by sequencing in a study of blood T cells in healthy people across ages. Study summary: Template switching picked up about one barcoded beta molecule for each two T cells.

For the second PCR, which ran for 7 to 11 cycles, a sample-barcoded 5' primer and a J-beta primer mix were used. Each cDNA molecule received a tag from a template-switch adaptor that had 12 random nucleotides. MiXCR, applied by TCRdb to the 5' RACE reads, yields one record per CDR3 protein. In the table there are about 1 million distinct CDR3 sequences, 35% to 55% of which are singletons. Points from the study as a whole: Roughly linear age-related decline in beta diversity appeared, significant by age approximately 41.

This clonotype was counted at least ten times. The antigen is undetermined. Germline V CDR1 and CDR2: MGHDK, SYGVNS. This CDR3 has 14 amino acids. V dropped 1 base and J dropped 4 bases, with 8 bases sitting between them. Extraction yielded at least 5 micrograms of total RNA per sample. Sequencing was performed on blood. The sequence derives from an older woman in good health. The V and J genes are TRBV25-1 and TRBJ2-1, with D uncertain. The CDR3 DNA reads as TGTGCCAGCAGTGAATCCCAGATTTACAATGAGCAGTTCTTC. It encodes CASSESQIYNEQFF. The whole variable domain, filled in from reference TRBV25-1 and TRBJ2-1, reads EADIYQTPRYLVIGTGKKITLECSQTMGHDKMYWYQQDPGMELHLIHYSYGVNSTEKGDLSSESTVSRIRTEHFPLTLESARPSHTSQYLCASSESQIYNEQFFGPGTRLTVL.